The source of this T cell receptor beta chain is a study of response to subunit inactivated influenza vaccine. General study findings and limits: The authors suggested that every seasonal influenza vaccination recruits few new T cells.

The CDR3 totals 16 residues. CDR1 and CDR2 from the germline V gene are DFQATT and SNEGSKA (reference sequence). Trimming cost V 8 bases and J 1 base; bases outside gene matches: 12. Comments on this clonotype: Its cognate antigen is unknown.

TCRdb reprocessed the RT-PCR reads via MiXCR and lists one record per CDR3 protein. The sample yields 500,000 to 550,000 distinct CDR3 sequences, 7.6% seen once. Sequences were derived from PBMCs from blood, sampled 23 to 25 months after vaccination. This sequence originates from a man aged 45 to 75 who received an inactivated influenza vaccine. The chain links TRBV20-1 to TRBJ2-1, with 9 nucleotides matching TRBD2. The CDR3 is CSPIITAGGSYNEQFF. DNA for the CDR3: TGCAGTCCCATTATCACAGCGGGAGGTTCCTACAATGAGCAGTTCTTC.